Listed below are T cell receptor beta chains from one sample, sequenced in a study of blood T cell repertoires in COVID-19. Assay used: immunoSEQ multiplex PCR; TCRdb lists only in-frame clones, some missing. Of roughly 130,000 clones listed, more than 80% were seen once; the top ten hold 10% to 15%. The source material was peripheral blood. These receptors all come from a woman aged 55-70 years with acute or convalescent COVID-19. The CDR3 runs from the conserved cysteine through the conserved F or W. The D gene is left open where the match is weak. Clone size, where shown, is once, few, many, or a class for clones that have expanded.

J gene: TRBJ1-2; V gene: TRBV19; clone size: .; D gene: .; CDR3 DNA: TGTGCCAGTAGTATAGTGAGGGGGAGTCAGTTCTATGGCTACACCTTC; CDR3 protein: CASSIVRGSQFYGYTF
J gene: TRBJ1-1; V gene: TRBV19; clone size: .; D gene: TRBD1; CDR3 DNA: TGTGCCAGTATCTTCGGGACAGGGAACACTGAAGCTTTCTTT; CDR3 protein: CASIFGTGNTEAFF
J gene: TRBJ2-2; V gene: TRBV7-3; clone size: few; D gene: .; CDR3 DNA: TGTGCCAGCAGAGGACAAAACACCGGGGAGCTGTTTTTT; CDR3 protein: CASRGQNTGELFF
J gene: TRBJ1-2; V gene: TRBV2; clone size: .; D gene: .; CDR3 DNA: TGTGCCAGCGAACGGGGGGCGGAAAACTATGGCTACACCTTC; CDR3 protein: CASERGAENYGYTF
J gene: TRBJ2-3; V gene: TRBV5-1; clone size: .; D gene: .; CDR3 DNA: TGCGCCAGCAGCCCCGACCCAGGAGGGTGGAGAGATACGCAGTATTTT; CDR3 protein: CASSPDPGGWRDTQYF
J gene: TRBJ2-5; V gene: TRBV19; clone size: .; D gene: TRBD2; CDR3 DNA: TGTGCCAGTAGTATGTACGGGGGGAAAGGGACGCGAGAGACCCAGTACTTC; CDR3 protein: CASSMYGGKGTRETQYF
J gene: TRBJ2-7; V gene: TRBV2; clone size: .; D gene: TRBD2; CDR3 DNA: TGTGCCAGCAGTGAATCCGGGGGGAGCTCCTACGAGCAGTACTTC; CDR3 protein: CASSESGGSSYEQYF
J gene: TRBJ1-2; V gene: TRBV2; clone size: .; D gene: TRBD1; CDR3 DNA: TGTGCCAGCAGGATCGGGACAGATTATGGCTACACCTTC; CDR3 protein: CASRIGTDYGYTF
J gene: TRBJ1-2; V gene: TRBV9; clone size: .; D gene: TRBD1; CDR3 DNA: TGTGCCAGCAGCGTACAGGAGGGGGCAAATGGCTACACCTTC; CDR3 protein: CASSVQEGANGYTF
J gene: TRBJ2-2; V gene: TRBV7-9; clone size: few; D gene: .; CDR3 DNA: TGTGCCAGCAGCTTGTCCCCCCGGGGCGGGGAGCTGTTTTTT; CDR3 protein: CASSLSPRGGELFF
J gene: TRBJ2-1; V gene: TRBV28; clone size: .; D gene: .; CDR3 DNA: TGTGCCAGCACCCCTCCATCAGGGGCCTTTCATTACAATGAGCAGTTCTTC; CDR3 protein: CASTPPSGAFHYNEQFF
J gene: TRBJ1-5; V gene: TRBV18; clone size: .; D gene: TRBD1; CDR3 DNA: TGTGCCAGCTCACCAGGGGACAGGGAAACCCAGCATTTT; CDR3 protein: CASSPGDRETQHF
J gene: TRBJ2-3; V gene: TRBV3-1/TRBV3-2; clone size: .; D gene: TRBD2; CDR3 DNA: TGTGCCAGCAGCCGCCGTGTCTCCGGCGGGGGATTAGATACGCAGTATTTT; CDR3 protein: CASSRRVSGGGLDTQYF
J gene: TRBJ2-3; V gene: TRBV29-1; clone size: .; D gene: TRBD2; CDR3 DNA: TGCAGCGTTGAATCGGGACTAAATACGCAGTATTTT; CDR3 protein: CSVESGLNTQYF
J gene: TRBJ2-3; V gene: TRBV3-1/TRBV3-2; clone size: .; D gene: TRBD2; CDR3 DNA: TGTGCCAGCAGCCAAGGCACTAGCGGGGGAGATACGCAGTATTTT; CDR3 protein: CASSQGTSGGDTQYF
J gene: TRBJ1-4; V gene: TRBV6-1; clone size: .; D gene: TRBD1; CDR3 DNA: TGTGCCAGCAGTGAGAGGGCAGGGGGCACAACTAATGAAAAACTGTTTTTT; CDR3 protein: CASSERAGGTTNEKLFF
J gene: TRBJ2-5; V gene: TRBV11-1; clone size: .; D gene: .; CDR3 DNA: TGTGCCAGCAGCTTGGAGGAACTACAAGAGACCCAGTACTTC; CDR3 protein: CASSLEELQETQYF
J gene: TRBJ1-2; V gene: TRBV6-1; clone size: .; D gene: .; CDR3 DNA: TGTGCCAGCAGTGACATACGGAGAGTCTCATCCTATGGCTACACCTTC; CDR3 protein: CASSDIRRVSSYGYTF
J gene: TRBJ1-3; V gene: TRBV5-1; clone size: .; D gene: .; CDR3 DNA: TGCGCCAGCAGCCCGTCCCCACCACAGAGCTCTGGAAACACCATATATTTT; CDR3 protein: CASSPSPPQSSGNTIYF
J gene: TRBJ2-3; V gene: TRBV5-4; clone size: once; D gene: TRBD2; CDR3 DNA: TGTGCCAGCAGCAGCCTAGCGGGGGGTCGCGGACCAGATACGCAGTATTTT; CDR3 protein: CASSSLAGGRGPDTQYF
J gene: TRBJ1-2; V gene: TRBV19; clone size: few; D gene: TRBD1; CDR3 DNA: TGTGCCAGTAGTAACAGGGGGCCTTATGGCTACACCTTC; CDR3 protein: CASSNRGPYGYTF
J gene: TRBJ1-1; V gene: TRBV30; clone size: .; D gene: .; CDR3 DNA: TGTGCCTGGAACAAGATTAAGACTGAAGCTTTCTTT; CDR3 protein: CAWNKIKTEAFF
J gene: TRBJ1-1; V gene: TRBV7-9; clone size: .; D gene: TRBD1; CDR3 DNA: TGTGCCAGCAGCTCACAGGGGCAGGGGACTGAAGCTTTCTTT; CDR3 protein: CASSSQGQGTEAFF
J gene: TRBJ1-1; V gene: TRBV12-3/TRBV12-4; clone size: once; D gene: .; CDR3 DNA: TGTGGCAGCGCGGGGGCTGCGGGCACTGAAGCTTTCTTT; CDR3 protein: CGSAGAAGTEAFF
J gene: TRBJ1-2; V gene: TRBV3-1/TRBV3-2; clone size: .; D gene: TRBD1; CDR3 DNA: TGTGCCAGCAGCCAACAACAGACAGGGAGACACACCTTC; CDR3 protein: CASSQQQTGRHTF
J gene: TRBJ2-1; V gene: TRBV18; clone size: .; D gene: .; CDR3 DNA: TGTGCCAGCTCACCACTTTCCTCCCGCCGGGGAGAAAATGAGCAGTTCTTC; CDR3 protein: CASSPLSSRRGENEQFF
J gene: TRBJ1-1; V gene: TRBV19; clone size: once; D gene: .; CDR3 DNA: TGTGCCAGTAGTATAGAATGGCAGAACACTGAAGCTTTCTTT; CDR3 protein: CASSIEWQNTEAFF